The rows below give T cell receptor beta chains drawn from one sample of a study of spatial heterogeneity in lung cancer. TCRdb redid the calling of the 5' RACE reads with MiXCR, one entry per CDR3 protein. The sample includes roughly 18,000 distinct CDR3 sequences, about 19% seen only once; the top ten take 6.2%. Sample: PBMCs, taken at follow-up. All receptors come from a male donor with early-stage non-small cell lung cancer. Both conserved end residues are part of each CDR3. Fields, in order: J gene, clone size, V gene, D gene, CDR3 protein, CDR3 DNA. The D gene is left open where the match is weak. Clone size is shown for a subset of rows, as once, few, many or a class of expanded clone.

>TRBJ1-5|many|TRBV27|NA
CASRGDQPQHF
TGTGCCAGCAGAGGTGATCAGCCCCAGCATTTT
>TRBJ1-2|NA|TRBV12-3/TRBV12-4|TRBD1
CASSWDSNYGYTF
TGTGCCAGCAGTTGGGACAGCAACTATGGCTACACCTTC
>TRBJ2-5|few|TRBV4-3|NA
CASSLSRGETQYF
TGCGCCAGCAGCCTTTCTAGGGGCGAGACCCAGTACTTC
>TRBJ2-1|few|TRBV24-1|TRBD2
CATSDFRSGGRAPYNEQFF
TGTGCCACCAGTGATTTTCGGTCGGGGGGGAGGGCCCCGTACAATGAGCAGTTCTTC
>TRBJ2-1|many|TRBV28|NA
CASSHRDGVYNEQFF
TGTGCCAGCAGTCACCGGGACGGAGTATACAATGAGCAGTTCTTC
>TRBJ2-3|few|TRBV5-6|NA
CASSLKGADTQYF
TGTGCCAGCAGCTTGAAAGGCGCAGATACGCAGTATTTT
>TRBJ2-5|many|TRBV19|NA
CASSRGIQETQYF
TGTGCCAGTAGTAGGGGGATCCAAGAGACCCAGTACTTC
>TRBJ2-3|few|TRBV11-2|TRBD1
CASSIGQGSTDTQYF
TGTGCCAGCAGCATCGGACAGGGAAGCACAGATACGCAGTATTTT
>TRBJ1-3|medium-sized|TRBV28|TRBD1
CASSSADRETGNTIYF
TGTGCCAGCAGTTCCGCGGACAGGGAAACTGGAAACACCATATATTTT
>TRBJ2-3|medium-sized|TRBV4-3|NA
CASSHMADSTDTQYF
TGCGCCAGCAGCCACATGGCGGACAGCACAGATACGCAGTATTTT
>TRBJ2-2|NA|TRBV7-3|NA
CASSSSGELFF
TGTGCCAGCAGCTCTTCCGGGGAGCTGTTTTTT
>TRBJ2-5|many|TRBV6-2/TRBV6-3|NA
CASSPVFQETQYF
TGTGCCAGCAGTCCGGTATTTCAAGAGACCCAGTACTTC
>TRBJ1-2|few|TRBV5-1|NA
CASSYQGNYGYTF
TGCGCCAGCAGCTACCAGGGGAACTATGGCTACACCTTC
>TRBJ1-2|NA|TRBV5-1|NA
CASSADGLTYGYTF
TGCGCCAGCAGCGCCGACGGACTAACCTATGGCTACACCTTC
>TRBJ1-3|medium-sized|TRBV13|NA
CASSARLDSENTIYF
TGTGCCAGCAGCGCGCGACTGGACTCTGAAAACACCATATATTTT
>TRBJ1-5|NA|TRBV19|NA
CASGPFDSTNQPQHF
TGTGCCAGTGGCCCATTCGACAGTACCAATCAGCCCCAGCATTTT
>TRBJ1-6|medium-sized|TRBV11-2|NA
CASSRTMINSPLHF
TGTGCCAGCAGCCGAACAATGATAAATTCACCCCTCCACTTT
>TRBJ2-5|many|TRBV30|NA
CAWSWFEETQYF
TGTGCCTGGAGTTGGTTTGAAGAGACCCAGTACTTC
>TRBJ1-5|few|TRBV12-3/TRBV12-4|NA
CASQPTGGVNQPQHF
TGTGCCAGTCAGCCGACGGGGGGCGTCAATCAGCCCCAGCATTTT
>TRBJ1-2|NA|TRBV28|NA
CASSSPGKGYTF
TGTGCCAGCAGTTCGCCGGGGAAGGGCTACACCTTC
>TRBJ2-5|many|TRBV2|TRBD1
CASSGTGTETQYF
TGTGCCAGCAGTGGGACAGGGACAGAGACCCAGTACTTC
>TRBJ1-5|NA|TRBV20-1|NA
CSARVAGSNQPQHF
TGCAGTGCTAGAGTGGCAGGAAGCAATCAGCCCCAGCATTTT
>TRBJ2-7|many|TRBV30|NA
CAWQRGGYEQYF
TGTGCCTGGCAAAGGGGAGGCTACGAGCAGTACTTC
>TRBJ2-4|medium-sized|TRBV20-1|NA
CSARLDSAAKNIQYF
TGCAGTGCTAGGTTGGACAGTGCAGCCAAAAACATTCAGTACTTC
>TRBJ1-2|NA|TRBV7-9|TRBD1
CASSLGDREAYGYTF
TGTGCCAGCAGCTTAGGCGACAGGGAGGCCTATGGCTACACCTTC
>TRBJ1-5|few|TRBV28|NA
CASSHLNQPQHF
TGTGCCAGCAGCCATCTCAATCAGCCCCAGCATTTT
>TRBJ2-5|many|TRBV7-9|NA
CASSRMTRETQYF
TGTGCCAGCAGCCGTATGACTCGGGAGACCCAGTACTTC
>TRBJ2-4|many|TRBV7-2|NA
CASSLIASLAKNIQYF
TGTGCCAGCAGCTTAATTGCGTCCTTAGCCAAAAACATTCAGTACTTC
>TRBJ1-6|many|TRBV7-9|NA
CASRDSSSYNSPLHF
TGTGCCAGCAGGGATTCGAGCTCCTATAATTCACCCCTCCACTTT
>TRBJ2-3|NA|TRBV5-1|NA
CASSSSSGTDTQYF
TGCGCCAGCAGCTCGAGTTCAGGGACAGATACGCAGTATTTT
>TRBJ2-3|medium-sized|TRBV5-1|NA
CASSLGVSTDTQYF
TGCGCCAGCAGCTTAGGAGTTAGCACAGATACGCAGTATTTT
>TRBJ2-7|medium-sized|TRBV9|NA
CASSMWDATYEQYF
TGTGCCAGCAGCATGTGGGACGCTACCTACGAGCAGTACTTC
>TRBJ2-1|NA|TRBV5-6|TRBD2
CASSSGLAGRSSYNEQFF
TGTGCCAGCAGCTCCGGACTAGCGGGGAGAAGCTCCTACAATGAGCAGTTCTTC
>TRBJ2-3|NA|TRBV6-5|NA
CASSHGDSTDTQYF
TGTGCCAGCAGCCACGGGGATTCCACAGATACGCAGTATTTT
>TRBJ1-2|NA|TRBV7-3|NA
CASSLSQGGGYTF
TGTGCCAGCAGCTTAAGTCAGGGTGGTGGCTACACCTTC
>TRBJ1-2|medium-sized|TRBV11-2|NA
CASSLLAGTLHGYTF
TGTGCCAGCAGCTTACTAGCCGGGACCCTCCATGGCTACACCTTC
>TRBJ1-1|NA|TRBV10-2|NA
CASSSGNTEAFF
TGCGCCAGCAGTTCAGGTAACACTGAAGCTTTCTTT
>TRBJ2-5|few|TRBV3-1|TRBD1
CASSHRDRETQYF
TGTGCCAGCAGCCATCGGGACAGAGAGACCCAGTACTTC
>TRBJ2-3|NA|TRBV5-6|NA
CASSWSEGRTDTQYF
TGTGCCAGCAGCTGGTCGGAGGGGCGGACAGATACGCAGTATTTT
>TRBJ2-7|NA|TRBV2|NA
CASSEIACEQYF
TGTGCCAGCAGTGAAATAGCCTGCGAGCAGTACTTC
>TRBJ1-6|medium-sized|TRBV12-3/TRBV12-4|NA
CASSLRQGLHF
TGTGCCAGCAGTTTGCGCCAGGGCCTCCACTTT
>TRBJ2-1|NA|TRBV6-5|TRBD2
CASSYVAGAYNEQFF
TGTGCCAGCAGTTACGTAGCGGGGGCGTACAATGAGCAGTTCTTC
>TRBJ1-3|few|TRBV20-1|TRBD1
CSAEQGSGSGNTIYF
TGCAGTGCTGAACAGGGGTCAGGCTCAGGAAACACCATATATTTT
>TRBJ1-2|many|TRBV7-9|NA
CASSLGVNGYTF
TGTGCCAGCAGCTTAGGGGTGAATGGCTACACCTTC
>TRBJ2-7|many|TRBV4-1|NA
CASSQDPTGTYEQYF
TGCGCCAGCAGCCAAGATCCGACCGGGACCTACGAGCAGTACTTC
>TRBJ2-1|few|TRBV5-1|TRBD2
CASSPSGGLNEQFF
TGCGCCAGCAGCCCTAGCGGGGGACTAAATGAGCAGTTCTTC
>TRBJ2-7|NA|TRBV6-1|TRBD1
CASRRSGQASDEQYF
TGTGCCAGCAGGCGCTCGGGACAGGCGTCCGACGAGCAGTACTTC